A single sample is the source of the 21 T cell receptor beta chains below, sequenced in a study of blood T cell repertoires in COVID-19. Data came from immunoSEQ multiplex PCR; TCRdb stores just in-frame clones and leaves some out. The sample shows around 140,000 clones, about 83% of them seen only once. The specimen was peripheral blood. The receptors shown here come from a man aged 50 to 59 with acute or convalescent COVID-19.

This sequence joins TRBV2 and TRBJ2-5, with D maybe TRBD1 (6 bases). In germline, CDR1 is SNHLY, CDR2 FYNNEI. The V end was cut by 4 bases, the J end by 4 bases, with 7 bases between. This CDR3 is 12 amino acids long. CDR3 nucleotide sequence: TGTGCCAGCAGTGCGGACAGAGAGACCCAGTACTTC. Its protein product is CASSADRETQYF. Supplemented by reference TRBV2 and TRBJ2-5, the full variable domain reads EPEVTQTPSHQVTQMGQEVILRCVPISNHLYFYWYRQILGQKVEFLVSFYNNEISEKSEIFDDQFSVERPDGSNFTLKIRSTKLEDSAMYFCASSADRETQYFGPGTRLLVL.

This clone came up a few times. The rearrangement joins TRBV6-1 to TRBJ1-6, with no clear D. Per germline, CDR1 MNHNS and CDR2 SASEGT. The CDR3 extends over 15 amino acids. Trimming shortened V by 1 base and J by 7 bases, and 11 bases separated the two germline ends. CDR3 bases: TGTGCCAGCAGTGAAGATGAGGGAAGCAATTCACCCCTCCACTTT. Translating gives CASSEDEGSNSPLHF.

This sequence joins TRBV6-6 and TRBJ1-1, with 7 bases lining up with TRBD1. The CDR3 runs 18 residues. Per the germline V gene, CDR1 is MNHNY and CDR2 is SVGAGI (reference sequence). V lost 5 bases and J lost 0; bases outside the gene matches: 15. The CDR3 region is CASSPLTGAPILNTEAFF. CDR3 in DNA: TGTGCCAGCAGTCCCCTCACAGGGGCCCCCATACTGAACACTGAAGCTTTCTTT.

The rearrangement uses TRBV25-1 and TRBJ2-5; 8 bases map to TRBD2. V was clipped by 3 bases and J by 3 bases; unmatched bases: 0. The CDR3 consists of 13 residues. In germline, CDR1 is MGHDK, CDR2 SYGVNS. CDR3 residues: CASSDGGEETQYF. DNA for the CDR3: TGTGCCAGCAGTGACGGGGGGGAAGAGACCCAGTACTTC. Drawing the rest from reference TRBV25-1 and TRBJ2-5, the complete variable domain is EADIYQTPRYLVIGTGKKITLECSQTMGHDKMYWYQQDPGMELHLIHYSYGVNSTEKGDLSSESTVSRIRTEHFPLTLESARPSHTSQYLCASSDGGEETQYFGPGTRLLVL.

The sample holds a few counts of this clone. The J gene is TRBJ2-6, the V gene TRBV5-5, with 9 bases that match TRBD1. The CDR3 length is 15 residues. J was trimmed by 2 bases and V by 4 bases; bases with no gene match: 1. Germline V gene sequence: CDR1 SGHKS, CDR2 YYEKEE (reference sequence). In nucleotides, the CDR3 is TGTGCCAGCAGCCGGACAGGGGCTGGGGCCAACGTCCTGACTTTC. Translated, it gives CASSRTGAGANVLTF.

This clone was detected many times. The chain couples TRBV15 to TRBJ2-1; possible D gene TRBD1, 6 bases. CDR1 and CDR2 from the germline V gene are LNHNV and YYDKDF (reference sequence). The CDR3 is made up of 14 amino acids. V lost 6 bases and J lost 6, with 15 bases in between. CDR3 protein: CATRRDNPLNEQFF. The CDR3 region has the DNA TGTGCCACCAGACGGGACAACCCACTCAATGAGCAGTTCTTC.

This clone came up once. This sequence joins TRBV6-5 and TRBJ2-5; 8 bases line up with TRBD2. From germline, CDR1 is MNHEY and CDR2 SVGAGI. The CDR3 contains 13 residues. Trimming at V came to 6 bases and at J to 5 bases, leaving 5 bases not matched to a gene. This chain's CDR3 is CASSSGGVETQYF. In DNA, the CDR3 is TGTGCCAGCAGCTCGGGGGGGGTGGAGACCCAGTACTTC.

V and J are TRBV5-4 and TRBJ2-7, with 9 bases aligning to TRBD2. The CDR3 consists of 16 residues. V dropped 0 bases and J dropped 5; count of bases not matched to a gene: 9. Per germline, CDR1 SGHNT and CDR2 YYREEE (reference sequence). CDR3 nucleotides: TGTGCCAGCAGCTTGGGGGGGCTAGCGGGGAGGAACGAGCAGTACTTC. Translated, it gives CASSLGGLAGRNEQYF.

This clone turned up a few times. V and J are TRBV19 and TRBJ1-6; D unclear. Trimming removed 3 bases at V and 7 bases at J, with 7 bases between. The CDR3 spans 13 residues. Germline V CDR1 and CDR2: LNHDA, SQIVND (reference sequence). The CDR3 region is CASSIAGNSPLHF. As DNA, the CDR3 is TGTGCCAGTAGTATCGCAGGAAATTCACCCCTCCACTTT.

This rearrangement joins TRBV20-1 to TRBJ1-5, with D possibly being TRBD1 (6 bases). The CDR3 sequence is 15 residues long. Trimming took 4 bases from V and 2 from J, leaving 15 bases between them. Germline V CDR1 and CDR2: DFQATT, SNEGSKA (reference sequence). In DNA, the CDR3 is TGCAGTGCTATTGACAGGTTGTTTGGCAATCAGCCCCAGCATTTT. Residues: CSAIDRLFGNQPQHF.

The rearrangement uses TRBV7-8 and TRBJ1-3; no firm D call. The CDR3 has 15 amino acids. The germline V and J ends were trimmed by 1 base and 1 base, with 8 bases remaining between them. The germline CDR1 and CDR2 sequences are SGHVS and FQNEAQ. For the CDR3, the DNA is TGTGCCAGCAGCTTAGATTCCGCGTCTGGAAACACCATATATTTT. Residues: CASSLDSASGNTIYF.

The chain uses TRBV18 and TRBJ2-5; 10 bases align to TRBD1. The CDR3 has 16 residues. V lost 0 bases, J lost 5 bases, and 6 bases stayed unmatched. CDR1 and CDR2 (germline): KGHSH, LQKENI. CDR3 in DNA: TGTGCCAGCTCACCACCGGGGACAGGGGCGTCGGAGACCCAGTACTTC. It encodes CASSPPGTGASETQYF. Looking up the rest from reference TRBV18 and TRBJ2-5 gives the full variable domain: NAGVMQNPRHLVRRRGQEARLRCSPMKGHSHVYWYRQLPEEGLKFMVYLQKENIIDESGMPKERFSAEFPKEGPSILRIQQVVRGDSAAYFCASSPPGTGASETQYFGPGTRLLVL.

This clone was counted between two and nine times. The J gene is TRBJ2-5, the V gene TRBV6-5; 7 nucleotides agree with TRBD1. Unmatched junction bases numbered 2, after V lost 2 bases and J lost 2 bases. The CDR3 is 14 residues long. CDR1 MNHEY and CDR2 SVGAGI come from the germline V gene. CDR3 sequence reads: CASSYPGQQETQYF. The CDR3 DNA is TGTGCCAGCAGTTACCCGGGACAGCAAGAGACCCAGTACTTC.

The V call is TRBV24-1, the J call TRBJ2-2; 11 bases agree with TRBD1. With 12 bases clipped from V and 4 bases from J, the junction kept 9 bases outside the gene matches. Germline V gives CDR1 KGHDR, CDR2 SFDVKD. The CDR3 is 15 residues long. CDR3 in amino acids: CAATPGQGGTGELFF. DNA for the CDR3: TGTGCCGCCACCCCGGGACAGGGGGGCACCGGGGAGCTGTTTTTT.

The chain uses TRBV10-2 and TRBJ2-7, with D tentatively TRBD1 (6 bases). Germline V gene sequence: CDR1 WSHSY, CDR2 SAAADI. The CDR3 loop spans 13 amino acids. The V and J ends lost 8 bases and 2 bases respectively, with 13 bases between them. The CDR3 protein is CASSNRVPYEQYF. The DNA for the CDR3 is TGCGCCAGCTCGAACAGGGTGCCCTACGAGCAGTACTTC.

The gene calls are TRBV7-2 and TRBJ2-5; D possibly corresponds to TRBD1 (5 bases). This CDR3 has 14 amino acids. V was trimmed by 4 bases and J by 3 bases, leaving 12 bases between them. CDR1 is SGHTA and CDR2 is FQGNSA in the germline V gene. The CDR3 DNA follows: TGTGCCAGCAGCTCAGTCGTAGGGGAAGAGACCCAGTACTTC. It translates to CASSSVVGEETQYF.

The chain carries TRBV5-6 and TRBJ1-1, with 7 bases identical to TRBD1. Germline trimming cut 2 bases from V and 1 base from J; bases unmatched to any gene: 5. The CDR3 covers 15 residues. Germline CDR1 SGHDT, CDR2 YYEEEE. The CDR3 nucleotides are TGTGCCAGCAGCTTATATGACAGGGAGAACACTGAAGCTTTCTTT. Protein product: CASSLYDRENTEAFF.

The V call is TRBV9, the J call TRBJ2-3; 10 bases align to TRBD2. This CDR3 contains 17 residues. Germline V gene data show CDR1 as SGDLS and CDR2 as YYNGEE. The trim removed 1 base at V and 3 bases at J, leaving 8 bases unmatched. The CDR3 nucleotides read TGTGCCAGCAGCGTAAAGAGCGGGGGGGCCATAACAGATACGCAGTATTTT. This translates into CASSVKSGGAITDTQYF.

This clone was detected only once. This chain links TRBV28 with TRBJ2-5; 9 bases agree with TRBD2. Germline CDR1 reads MDHEN; CDR2 reads SYDVKM. CDR3 length: 17 residues. With V trimmed by 6 bases and J by 3 bases, 14 bases remained unmatched. The CDR3 protein is CASSYTISGGDEETQYF. The CDR3 bases are TGTGCCAGCAGCTATACAATTAGCGGGGGAGACGAAGAGACCCAGTACTTC. Looking up the rest from reference TRBV28 and TRBJ2-5 gives the full variable domain: DVKVTQSSRYLVKRTGEKVFLECVQDMDHENMFWYRQDPGLGLRLIYFSYDVKMKEKGDIPEGYSVSREKKERFSLILESASTNQTSMYLCASSYTISGGDEETQYFGPGTRLLVL.

The gene calls are TRBV18 and TRBJ1-4, with TRBD1 matching 7 bases. J lost 5 bases, V lost 4 bases, and 4 bases had no gene match. CDR1 is KGHSH, CDR2 LQKENI, per germline. This CDR3 region has 14 residues. The CDR3: CASSRDSQNEKLFF. The DNA for the CDR3 is TGTGCCAGCTCACGGGACAGCCAAAATGAAAAACTGTTTTTT.

The chain is built from TRBV5-5 and TRBJ1-2, with 9 bases that match TRBD1. The CDR3 has 15 residues. The germline CDR1 and CDR2 sequences are SGHKS and YYEKEE (reference sequence). V was pared by 2 bases and J by 4 bases, with 6 bases of the junction left unmatched. The CDR3 nucleotides are TGTGCCAGCAGCTTCCAAACAGGGGGCGGCTATGGCTACACCTTC. Translating it yields CASSFQTGGGYGYTF.